This T cell receptor beta chain is drawn from a study of T-cell memory formation after mild COVID-19. General study results and limits: Contracting CD4+ clones sat mainly in CM and EM; CD8+ in EMRA.

TCRdb called the 5' RACE reads again in MiXCR, with one record for every CDR3 protein. The sample carries fewer than 350,000 distinct CDR3 sequences, more than 13% recorded once. Worth noting for this clonotype: Its target is unknown.

Germline V lookup: CDR1 SGHRS, CDR2 YFSETQ. With 6 bases removed from V and 0 bases from J, the gap between germline ends came to 12 bases. This CDR3 spans 15 amino acids. The sequence was collected from a man aged 18 to 29 who had mild COVID-19 (a few samples of this study predate the infection). Cell type and time point are not known. This chain connects TRBV5-1 to TRBJ2-2, with a weak D call TRBD1 (6 bases). The specimen sequenced was PBMCs or a T cell subset sorted from them (not recorded which). The CDR3 DNA sequence: TGCGCCAGCATACCAGGGGCCCCGAACACCGGGGAGCTGTTTTTT. It is translated as CASIPGAPNTGELFF. The variable domain in full, with the rest retrieved from reference TRBV5-1 and TRBJ2-2, is KAGVTQTPRYLIKTRGQQVTLSCSPISGHRSVSWYQQTPGQGLQFLFEYFSETQRNKGNFPGRFSGRQFSNSRSEMNVSTLELGDSALYLCASIPGAPNTGELFFGEGSRLTVL.